These 5 T cell receptor beta chains were all obtained from the same sample, sequenced in a study of identical twins. TCRdb reprocessed the 5' RACE reads with MiXCR, giving one entry per CDR3 protein. The table lists about 890,000 distinct CDR3 sequences, 9% to 15% of them singletons. These data were also reused for a study on yellow fever vaccine responses in identical twins.

The sequencing sample was made of PBMCs. Receptor source: a woman aged 18 to 35 in good health.

Ten or more counts support this clonotype. The V call is TRBV29-1, the J call TRBJ2-1, with TRBD2 as a possible D gene (6 bases). The germline CDR1 and CDR2 sequences are SQVTM and ANQGSEA. The CDR3 has 14 residues. V shed 2 bases and J shed 7 bases, with 15 bases lying between them. The CDR3 spells CSVEMGLPPNEQFF. CDR3 sequence (DNA): TGCAGCGTTGAAATGGGACTCCCACCGAATGAGCAGTTCTTC.

This sequence joins TRBV7-6 and TRBJ2-7, with TRBD2 matching over 7 bases. Germline trimming cut 3 bases from V and 7 bases from J; bases unmatched to any gene: 12. This CDR3 region has 15 residues. Germline V gene lookup returns CDR1 SGHVS and CDR2 FNYEAQ. DNA for the CDR3: TGTGCCAGCAGCTTTAGCGGGCCCCAAAAGCATGAGCAGTACTTC. Amino acid sequence: CASSFSGPQKHEQYF.

A few counts support this clonotype. V is TRBV27 and J is TRBJ2-1, with 10 nucleotides matching TRBD2. This CDR3 is built from 13 residues. V shed 6 bases, J shed 14 bases, and the junction held 10 bases outside the gene matches. Looked up from germline, CDR1 is MNHEY and CDR2 is SMNVEV (reference sequence). CDR3 sequence: CASRKSLAGTEFF. The CDR3, as DNA: TGTGCCAGCAGAAAATCACTAGCGGGAACGGAGTTCTTC.

This clonotype was counted only a few times. This chain uses TRBV5-6 with TRBJ1-1; D is unclear. There are 12 residues in the CDR3. V lost 1 base and J 10 bases, leaving 11 bases between the germline ends. Germline CDR1 SGHDT, CDR2 YYEEEE. This chain's CDR3 is CASSLLATVAFF. As DNA, the CDR3 is TGTGCCAGCAGCTTGTTAGCCACGGTAGCTTTCTTT.

The genes are TRBV6-1 and TRBJ2-5; 10 bases match TRBD2. In germline, CDR1 is MNHNS, CDR2 SASEGT. The CDR3 contains 17 residues. The V segment lost 5 bases and the J segment 4 bases; nucleotides outside the gene matches: 13. CDR3 sequence (DNA): TGTGCCAGCAGTACCCCCCTCAAACTAGCGGGAATAGAGACCCAGTACTTC. It yields the protein CASSTPLKLAGIETQYF.